This record looks at one TCR beta chain sequence and its context. The data were taken from a study of blood T cell repertoires in COVID-19. The overall study: From T cells, B-cell-depleted T cells, or PBMCs came the material, which was cDNA or gDNA.

In germline, CDR1 is KGHSH, CDR2 LQKENI. Trimming at V came to 5 bases and at J to 6 bases, leaving 9 bases not matched to a gene. This CDR3 spans 15 amino acids. The method was immunoSEQ multiplex PCR; TCRdb's version includes in-frame clones alone and lacks a portion of them. The table includes 200,000 to 250,000 clones, about four fifths detected once. The sequenced sample was peripheral blood. V usage is TRBV18 and J usage is TRBJ1-2; TRBD1 matches at 10 bases. This sequence originates from a woman older than 75 with COVID-19, enrolled during active disease. The CDR3 region is CASSRRDRGENGYTF. CDR3 DNA sequence: TGTGCCAGCTCAAGGAGGGACAGGGGAGAGAATGGCTACACCTTC.